A selection of T cell receptor beta chains follows, all from one sample in a study of identical twins. TCRdb itself ran the 5' RACE reads through MiXCR, one entry per CDR3 protein. The sample lists some 270,000 distinct CDR3 sequences; about 8.3% were seen once. The sample also formed part of further work on yellow fever vaccine responses in identical twins.

The sequenced sample consisted of CD8+ T cells sorted from blood. Source of these receptors: a woman aged 18-35 years in good health. The CDR3 runs from the conserved cysteine through the conserved F or W. A D gene is named only where the DNA matches it firmly. For some rows the clone size is stated as once, few or many, or as a class when expanded; others skip it.

V gene	clone size	D gene	J gene	CDR3 DNA	CDR3 protein
TRBV28	few	TRBD2	TRBJ2-7	TGTGCCAGCAGCTCCCGGACTAGCGGGGGGATCTACGAGCAGTACTTC	CASSSRTSGGIYEQYF
TRBV29-1	many	.	TRBJ2-7	TGCAGCGTTGAAGTTGGCAGCGCAGAGCAGTACTTC	CSVEVGSAEQYF
TRBV20-1	many	.	TRBJ2-7	TGCAGTGCTAGAGATCTCGGGGGTATAAGTCCCTACGAGCAGTACTTC	CSARDLGGISPYEQYF
TRBV9	many	TRBD2	TRBJ2-7	TGTGCCAGCAGCATGGGGACTAGCGGCTCCTACGAGCAGTACTTC	CASSMGTSGSYEQYF
TRBV2	.	.	TRBJ1-5	TGTGCCATCAGCGAGGGGGAATCGGCGGTTTACCCCAATCAGCCCCAGCATTTT	CAISEGESAVYPNQPQHF
TRBV16	.	.	TRBJ2-3	TGTGCCAGCAGCCCACCCGTAGCCCCGGGAGATACGCAGTATTTT	CASSPPVAPGDTQYF
TRBV20-1	.	.	TRBJ2-2	TGCAGTGCTAGAGACCGATTGGCCGGGGAGCTGTTTTTT	CSARDRLAGELFF
TRBV24-1	.	.	TRBJ2-5	TGTGCCACCAGTGATTTTAGGACAGCCCAAGAGACCCAGTACTTC	CATSDFRTAQETQYF
TRBV3-1	.	.	TRBJ2-7	TGTGCCAGCAGCCAATTCATGAGAACATATAATTCCCTGCCTTACGAGCAGTACTTC	CASSQFMRTYNSLPYEQYF
TRBV4-3	.	.	TRBJ2-7	TGCGCCAGCAGCCAAGAAGCACAGGGGGGGATCTCCTACGAGCAGTACTTC	CASSQEAQGGISYEQYF
TRBV12-3/TRBV12-4	.	TRBD2	TRBJ2-7	TGTGCCAGCAGTTTAGCGGAGGGACTAGCGGGAACCTACGAGCAGTACTTC	CASSLAEGLAGTYEQYF
TRBV7-3	.	TRBD2	TRBJ2-1	TGTGCCAGCAGCCCCCGAATAGCGGGGTCCTCCTACAATGAGCAGTTCTTC	CASSPRIAGSSYNEQFF
TRBV12-3/TRBV12-4	many	TRBD1	TRBJ2-7	TGTGCCAGCAGTCCCCACCGGGACAGGTTTTACGAGCAGTACTTC	CASSPHRDRFYEQYF
TRBV7-9	many	TRBD2	TRBJ2-1	TGTGCCAGCAGCCCCACACTAGCGGGAGAGGTTAATGAGCAGTTCTTC	CASSPTLAGEVNEQFF
TRBV4-1	.	.	TRBJ2-7	TGCGCCAGCAGCCAAGAAGGGCTCAACTACGAGCAGTACTTC	CASSQEGLNYEQYF
TRBV7-8	.	TRBD2	TRBJ2-5	TGTGCCAGCAGCTTAGGCGCGGGAGGCGAGGAGACCCAGTACTTC	CASSLGAGGEETQYF
TRBV29-1	.	.	TRBJ1-6	TGCAGCGAGGACTCTCCCGTCCTCCACTTT	CSEDSPVLHF
TRBV29-1	many	.	TRBJ2-5	TGCAGCGTTAGAGAAGGCAGTCAAGAGACCCAGTACTTC	CSVREGSQETQYF
TRBV10-3	few	.	TRBJ2-7	TGTGCCATCAGTGACGTGGGGTACGAGCAGTACTTC	CAISDVGYEQYF
TRBV5-1	few	TRBD2	TRBJ2-3	TGCGCCAGCAGCGACCAAACTAGCGGGACCAGAGATACGCAGTATTTT	CASSDQTSGTRDTQYF
TRBV7-9	many	.	TRBJ2-7	TGTGCCAGCAGCCAAGACGCCTACGAGCAGTACTTC	CASSQDAYEQYF
TRBV20-1	many	.	TRBJ2-5	TGCAGTGCTAGGGACTTGCAAGAGACCCAGTACTTC	CSARDLQETQYF
TRBV7-9	.	TRBD1	TRBJ2-1	TGTGCCAGCAGGAATGTGGGGGACAGCATTGAGCAGTTCTTC	CASRNVGDSIEQFF
TRBV5-6	many	TRBD1	TRBJ2-7	TGTGCCAGCAGCTATGGACAGGGGTCGGGCGAGCAGTACTTC	CASSYGQGSGEQYF
TRBV15	few	.	TRBJ1-2	TGTGCCACCAGCGGAGGGGGGGATTCGGATGGCTACACCTTC	CATSGGGDSDGYTF
TRBV20-1	.	.	TRBJ2-5	TGCAGTGCTAGAGGGGTCCCCCAGGGGACCCTAAAAGAGACCCAGTACTTC	CSARGVPQGTLKETQYF
TRBV29-1	many	TRBD2	TRBJ2-1	TGCAGCGTTTTGACCGGGACTAGCAGGGATGAGCAGTTCTTC	CSVLTGTSRDEQFF
TRBV6-2/TRBV6-3	many	.	TRBJ2-2	TGTGCCAGCAGTAACGCGGGGGCGGACACCGGGGAGCTGTTTTTT	CASSNAGADTGELFF
TRBV21-1	.	.	TRBJ2-2	TGTGCCAGCAGCAAATTGTTAGCCCCGAACACCGGGGAGCTGTTTTTT	CASSKLLAPNTGELFF
TRBV9	few	TRBD2	TRBJ2-1	TGTGCCAGCAGCGGAGCCCCTCCGACTAGCGGCTCCTACAATGAGCAGTTCTTC	CASSGAPPTSGSYNEQFF
TRBV5-6	few	.	TRBJ2-7	TGTGCCAGCAGCTTGGACGTCACAGGTTTTGAGCAGTACTTC	CASSLDVTGFEQYF
TRBV29-1	many	.	TRBJ2-2	TGCAGCGTTGAATGGCGGGGTGTCGGGGAGCTGTTTTTT	CSVEWRGVGELFF
TRBV20-1	.	TRBD2	TRBJ2-1	TGCAGTGCTAGAGTGGCTTTACTAGCGGGAGAAGGGATCTACAATGAGCAGTTCTTC	CSARVALLAGEGIYNEQFF
TRBV7-2	few	.	TRBJ2-1	TGTGCCAGCAGCCTTCCGGATCACAATGAGCAGTTCTTC	CASSLPDHNEQFF
TRBV5-1	many	.	TRBJ1-4	TGCGCCAGCAGCTTGGCGGGCAGAAGAAATGAAAAACTGTTTTTT	CASSLAGRRNEKLFF
TRBV27	.	.	TRBJ2-3	TGTGCCAGCAGTTTCAGGATGGATACGCAGTATTTT	CASSFRMDTQYF
TRBV15	.	.	TRBJ2-7	TGTGCCACCAGCAGAGATAGTCAGGGGGGGGTCTACGAGCAGTACTTC	CATSRDSQGGVYEQYF
TRBV29-1	many	TRBD1	TRBJ1-2	TGCAGCGTTGAAAAACCGGGACAGGGAATTTATGGAGGTCATGGCTACACCTTC	CSVEKPGQGIYGGHGYTF
TRBV24-1	.	.	TRBJ2-3	TGTGCCACCAGTGTCCGGGGGACCACAGATACGCAGTATTTT	CATSVRGTTDTQYF
TRBV19	.	TRBD2	TRBJ2-1	TGTGCCAGTAGTATAAAGGGAGGGATCGATGAGCAGTTCTTC	CASSIKGGIDEQFF
TRBV2	many	.	TRBJ2-5	TGTGCCAGCACCCGGGGCTGGGCAGGCCAAGAGACCCAGTACTTC	CASTRGWAGQETQYF
TRBV5-1	many	.	TRBJ2-3	TGCGCCAGCAGCCAGGGCCCCAACGGGGATACGCAGTATTTT	CASSQGPNGDTQYF
TRBV11-2	.	.	TRBJ2-2	TGTGCCAGCAGCTTAGAATGGCCGTTAGAAGGCACCGGGGAGCTGTTTTTT	CASSLEWPLEGTGELFF
TRBV6-2/TRBV6-3	many	TRBD2	TRBJ2-7	TGTGCCAGCAGTTACTCTAGACTAGCGGGAGCGAACGAGCAGTACTTC	CASSYSRLAGANEQYF
TRBV7-9	many	.	TRBJ2-5	TGTGCCAGCAGCTCCATTCGGACCTGGGAGACCCAGTACTTC	CASSSIRTWETQYF
TRBV28	many	TRBD1	TRBJ2-3	TGTGCCAGCAACAGGGGTCCAGATACGCAGTATTTT	CASNRGPDTQYF
TRBV7-6	.	.	TRBJ2-7	TGTGCCAGCAGCTGCAGGGCCCTCTCCTGTGGGCAGTACTTC	CASSCRALSCGQYF
TRBV12-3/TRBV12-4	few	TRBD1	TRBJ2-5	TGTGCCAGCACCAAACAGGGGTTCGAGACCCAGTACTTC	CASTKQGFETQYF